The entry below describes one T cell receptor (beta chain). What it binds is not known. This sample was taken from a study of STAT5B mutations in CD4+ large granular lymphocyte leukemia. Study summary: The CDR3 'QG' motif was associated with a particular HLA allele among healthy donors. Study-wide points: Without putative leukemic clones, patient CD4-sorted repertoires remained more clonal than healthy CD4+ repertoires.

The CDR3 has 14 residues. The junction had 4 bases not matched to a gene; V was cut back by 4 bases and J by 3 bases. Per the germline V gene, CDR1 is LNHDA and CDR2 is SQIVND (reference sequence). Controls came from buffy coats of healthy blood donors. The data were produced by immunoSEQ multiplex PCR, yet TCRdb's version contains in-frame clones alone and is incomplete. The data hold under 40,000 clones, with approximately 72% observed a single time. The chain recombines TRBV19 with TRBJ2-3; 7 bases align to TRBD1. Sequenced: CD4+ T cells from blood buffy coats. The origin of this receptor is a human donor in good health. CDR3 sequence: CASSRQGSTDTQYF. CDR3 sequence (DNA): TGTGCCAGTAGTAGACAGGGAAGTACAGATACGCAGTATTTT.